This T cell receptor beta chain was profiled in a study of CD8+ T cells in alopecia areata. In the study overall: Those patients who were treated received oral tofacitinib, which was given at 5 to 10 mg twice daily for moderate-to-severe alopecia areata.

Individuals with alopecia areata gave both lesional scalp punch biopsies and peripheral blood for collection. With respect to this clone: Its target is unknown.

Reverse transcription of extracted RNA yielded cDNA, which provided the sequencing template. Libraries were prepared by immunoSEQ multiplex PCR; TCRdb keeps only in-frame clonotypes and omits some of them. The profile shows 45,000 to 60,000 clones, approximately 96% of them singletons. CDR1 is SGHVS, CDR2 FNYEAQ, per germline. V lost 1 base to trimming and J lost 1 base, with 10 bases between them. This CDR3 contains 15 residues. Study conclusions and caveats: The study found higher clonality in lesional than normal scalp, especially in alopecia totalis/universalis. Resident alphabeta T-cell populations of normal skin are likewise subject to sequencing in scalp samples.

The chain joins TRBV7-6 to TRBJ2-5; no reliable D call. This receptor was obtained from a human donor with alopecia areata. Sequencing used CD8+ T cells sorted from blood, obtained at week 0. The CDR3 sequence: CASSLGGSIQETQYF. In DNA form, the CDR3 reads TGTGCCAGCAGCTTAGGGGGATCGATCCAAGAGACCCAGTACTTC.